These 8 T cell receptor beta chains share one sample of origin, sequenced in a study of T cells in Graves' hyperthyroidism and ophthalmopathy (dated by TCRdb to the late 2010s). Receptor amplification or capture employed multiplex PCR. TCRdb records Illumina HiSeq 2000 as the sequencer. Amplification of TCR beta CDR3 regions was carried out from RNA transcripts. For the first round of RT-PCR on the TCR CDR3, the HTBI primer set was used together with the Qiagen OneStep RT-PCR kit. The public reads were reprocessed in TCRdb via fastp at Q25 and MiXCR, keeping in-frame beta chains. Rows with a matching CDR3 protein are joined into one entry that keeps the most common DNA and genes. This sample comprises roughly 500,000 distinct CDR3 sequences, roughly 24% of them detected only once. The ten largest clones add up to about 11% of the sample. Sequenced: blood. These receptors originate from a woman in her 30s with Graves' ophthalmopathy.

This clonotype was seen at least ten times. The V call is TRBV12-3 or TRBV12-4, the J call TRBJ1-3; a weak D match, TRBD1 (5 bases). The CDR3 sequence is 14 residues long. The germline V and J ends were trimmed by 5 bases and 0 bases, with 8 bases remaining between them. The CDR3 DNA sequence: TGTGCCAGCAGTCCGGACACCTCTGGAAACACCATATATTTT. Amino acids: CASSPDTSGNTIYF.

In this sample, this clonotype turned up many times. The rearrangement joins TRBV24-1 to TRBJ2-5, with a weak D call TRBD2 (6 bases). Germline lookup yields CDR1 KGHDR and CDR2 SFDVKD. Trimming took 7 bases from V and 7 from J, leaving 15 bases between them. The CDR3 spans 13 residues. This chain's CDR3 is CATSRGSSGTQYF. CDR3 in DNA: TGTGCCACCAGCCGGGGGTCTTCAGGGACCCAGTACTTC.

V is TRBV20-1 and J is TRBJ1-1, with D hard to call. The V gene lost 3 bases and the J gene lost 1 base, with 6 bases spanning the gap. The CDR3 has 12 residues. The germline V gene has CDR1 DFQATT and CDR2 SNEGSKA (reference sequence). CDR3 loop: CSARYSNTEAFF. The CDR3 region has the DNA TGCAGTGCTAGGTACTCGAACACTGAAGCTTTCTTT.

In its sample, this clonotype was seen many times. The gene calls are TRBV6-5 and TRBJ1-5; TRBD1 might be the D (6 bases). Germline CDR1 reads MNHEY; CDR2 reads SVGAGI. The CDR3 spans 17 residues. V was clipped by 2 bases and J by 3 bases, with 17 bases between them. The CDR3 DNA reads TGTGCCAGCAGTTACGCACCCTCTACAGGGACCAATCAGCCCCAGCATTTT. Encoded protein: CASSYAPSTGTNQPQHF.

CDR3 in DNA: TGTGCCAGCAAGGAGGGCGCGGGCTTCACCGGGGAGCTGTTTTTT. Translated: CASKEGAGFTGELFF. The chain uses TRBV28 and TRBJ2-2; D may be TRBD2 (6 bases). V lost 7 bases and J lost 4, with 16 bases in between. The CDR3 has 15 amino acids. The germline V gene encodes CDR1 MDHEN and CDR2 SYDVKM.

Comments on this clonotype: A read error may produce the germline difference seen at one junction end. The V gene is TRBV6-2 or TRBV6-3, the J gene TRBJ2-7; D possibly corresponds to TRBD1 (6 bases). CDR1 and CDR2 from the germline V gene are MNHEY and SVGEGT. CDR3 length equals 14 residues. The CDR3: CASTPTGSSYKQYF. CDR3 in DNA: TGTGCCAGCACCCCGACAGGTTCCTCCTACAAGCAGTACTTC.

This clonotype was counted many times. V is TRBV20-1 and J is TRBJ2-7; 12 bases align to TRBD2. Germline lookup yields CDR1 DFQATT and CDR2 SNEGSKA (reference sequence). The CDR3 covers 16 residues. The J segment lost 3 bases and the V segment lost 0 bases, leaving 6 bases of the junction unmatched. In DNA form, the CDR3 reads TGCAGTGCTAGAGATCACCAACTAGCGGGGGGCTACGAGCAGTACTTC. Protein product: CSARDHQLAGGYEQYF.

The rearrangement uses TRBV25-1 and TRBJ1-1; possibly TRBD1 for D (6 bases). The CDR3 has 17 residues. Germline V gene sequence: CDR1 MGHDK, CDR2 SYGVNS. Trimming left V 3 bases short and J 0 bases short, with 17 bases between. CDR3 residues: CASSDAWAGDLNTEAFF. CDR3 nucleotide sequence: TGTGCCAGCAGTGATGCTTGGGCAGGGGATCTGAACACTGAAGCTTTCTTT.